This is a list of T cell receptor beta chains from one sample in a study of T cell responses to AZD1222 COVID-19 vaccine. TCRdb's copy holds only in-frame clones and misses some; the assay was immunoSEQ multiplex PCR. The table shows approximately 150,000 clones, with approximately 90% occurring only once. The material was peripheral blood, obtained 28 days after the second AZD1222 dose. The origin of the receptors is an adult who received the AZD1222 COVID-19 vaccine. Each CDR3 is given with its conserved first and last residue.

TRBV18	CASSPGGTGIYNEQFF
TRBV28	CASRTRDTQYF
TRBV4-1	CASSQEGRERNEQYF
TRBV5-1	CASSLVGTGYEQYF
TRBV6-6	CASSRGTPGGGQPQHF
TRBV21-1	CASSKFGQGATDTQYF
TRBV29-1	CSVGFGTGSNEQFF
TRBV29-1	CSVVPGGSSANYGYTF
TRBV11-3	CASSSGAGAMHTQYF
TRBV3-1/TRBV3-2	CASSPRDNYEKLFF
TRBV5-1	CASSSMLLRTAEHYEQYF
TRBV6-2/TRBV6-3	CASSRTGTGAGYTF
TRBV7-9	CASSFRRPTEAFF
TRBV19	CASSTGVVGNQPQHF
TRBV6-4	CASSDSPGMNTEAFF
TRBV12-5	CASGLSTDTQYF
TRBV11-2	CASSTHLGNYEQYF
TRBV21-1	CASSQKQTGTPSNQETQYF
TRBV6-1	CASSENRGSHQPQHF
TRBV15	CATSPSQGMRNTEAFF
TRBV7-9	CASSLEPPTSTEQYF
TRBV27	CASSLGRDTQYF
TRBV4-3	CASSRGQGTVYEQYF
TRBV4-2	CASSQEAAGPDEQFF
TRBV7-2	CASSLGPGYNEQFF
TRBV11-2	CASSLGQGFEGYTF
TRBV9	CASSPRTEGPGPYGYTF
TRBV15	CATSSPPRGASNYGYTF
TRBV9	CASSPPLREGPYEQYF
TRBV3-1/TRBV3-2	CASSQGLGQENSPLHF
TRBV7-8	CASSPGGNTEAFF
TRBV4-2	CASSQGGELETQYF
TRBV4-2	CASSRQGMNTEAFF
TRBV27	CASSLTGQNTEAFF
TRBV6-1	CASSEGDRSYGYTF
TRBV7-9	CASSYDRVAYNEQFF
TRBV11-2	CASSLALNTEAFF
TRBV6-2/TRBV6-3	CASSPGGFMNTEAFF
TRBV18	CASSPQSGRAGELFF
TRBV18	CASSPVPGQGASLHF
TRBV20-1	CSASTPVSGDNSPLHF
TRBV28	CASSTTRRGRYNEQFF
TRBV7-6	CASSLDGGPSYEQYF
TRBV4-2	CASSQGLAGGARADTQYF
TRBV2	CASRPQPGQPYGYTF
TRBV3-1/TRBV3-2	CASSPLPFTGTEVNSPLHF
TRBV10-3	CAISESEREFF
TRBV9	CASSAGTSGRRMGNIQYF
TRBV4-2	CASSHKLGGPNYGYTF
TRBV5-1	CASSLVQGAIGNTEAFF
TRBV2	CASSESLAGGLETQYF
TRBV9	CASSKDSLGNTEAFF
TRBV29-1	CSVVVGGRYEQYF
TRBV19	CASRAQEPEAFF
TRBV7-2	CASSLGTGVNTEAFF
TRBV11-2	CASSSNRVRAEAFF
TRBV27	CASSRSSYNEQFF
TRBV7-8	CASSILGGTEAFF
TRBV11-1	CASSLGAGVDEQFF